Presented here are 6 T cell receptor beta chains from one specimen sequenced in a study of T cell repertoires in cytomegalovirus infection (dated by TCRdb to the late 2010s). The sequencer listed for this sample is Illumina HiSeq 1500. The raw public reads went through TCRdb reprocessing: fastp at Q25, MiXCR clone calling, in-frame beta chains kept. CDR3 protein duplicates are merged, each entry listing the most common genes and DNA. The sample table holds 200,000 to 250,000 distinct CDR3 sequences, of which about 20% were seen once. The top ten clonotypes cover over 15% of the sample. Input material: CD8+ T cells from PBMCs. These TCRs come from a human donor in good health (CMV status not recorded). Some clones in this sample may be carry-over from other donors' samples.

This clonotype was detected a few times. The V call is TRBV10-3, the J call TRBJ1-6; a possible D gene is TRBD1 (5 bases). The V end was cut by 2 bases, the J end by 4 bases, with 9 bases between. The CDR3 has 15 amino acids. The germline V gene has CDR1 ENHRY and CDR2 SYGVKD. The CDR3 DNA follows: TGTGCCATCAGTGAGACCGGGGCATATAATTCACCCCTCCACTTT. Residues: CAISETGAYNSPLHF.

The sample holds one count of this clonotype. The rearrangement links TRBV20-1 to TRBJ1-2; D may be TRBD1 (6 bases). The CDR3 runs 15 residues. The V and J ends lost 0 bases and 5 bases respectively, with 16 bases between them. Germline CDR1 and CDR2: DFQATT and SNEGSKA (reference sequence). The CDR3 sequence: CSAREGSGGVYGYTF. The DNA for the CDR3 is TGCAGTGCTAGAGAAGGTAGCGGGGGCGTTTATGGCTACACCTTC.

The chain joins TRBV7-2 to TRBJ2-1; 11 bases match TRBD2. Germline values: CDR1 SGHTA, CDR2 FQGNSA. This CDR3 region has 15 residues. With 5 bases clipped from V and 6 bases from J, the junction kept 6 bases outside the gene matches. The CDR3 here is CASSPGLAVGNEQFF. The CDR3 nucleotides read TGTGCCAGCAGCCCGGGACTAGCGGTCGGCAATGAGCAGTTCTTC. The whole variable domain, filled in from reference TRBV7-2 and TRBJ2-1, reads GAGVSQSPSNKVTEKGKDVELRCDPISGHTALYWYRQSLGQGLEFLIYFQGNSAPDKSGLPSDRFSAERTGGSVSTLTIQRTQQEDSAVYLCASSPGLAVGNEQFFGPGTRLTVL.

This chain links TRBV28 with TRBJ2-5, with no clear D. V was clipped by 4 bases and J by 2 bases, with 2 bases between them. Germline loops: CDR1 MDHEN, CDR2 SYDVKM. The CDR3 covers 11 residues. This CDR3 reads CASSWQETQYF. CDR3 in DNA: TGTGCCAGCAGTTGGCAAGAGACCCAGTACTTC.

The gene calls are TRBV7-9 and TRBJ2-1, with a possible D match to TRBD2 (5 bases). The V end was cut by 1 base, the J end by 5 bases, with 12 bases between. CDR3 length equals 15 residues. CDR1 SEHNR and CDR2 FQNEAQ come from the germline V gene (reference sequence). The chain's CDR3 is CASSLVEAVNNEQFF. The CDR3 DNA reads TGTGCCAGCAGCTTAGTGGAGGCAGTCAACAATGAGCAGTTCTTC.

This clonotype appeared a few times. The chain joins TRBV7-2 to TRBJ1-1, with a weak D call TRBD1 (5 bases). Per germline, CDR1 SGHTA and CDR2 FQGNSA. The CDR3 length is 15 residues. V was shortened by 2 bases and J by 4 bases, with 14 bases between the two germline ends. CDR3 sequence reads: CASSLRSTRGTEAFF. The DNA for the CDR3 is TGTGCCAGCAGCTTAAGGTCAACTAGGGGCACTGAAGCTTTCTTT.